The 26 T cell receptor beta chains below all came from one sample that was sequenced in a study of cytomegalovirus exposure and HLA in healthy donors. 13 Jbeta primers and 60 Vbeta primers were used for the PCR. The assay was immunoSEQ multiplex PCR, and TCRdb's table has in-frame clones only and misses some. The sample lists about 160,000 clones, around 84% occurring once. Sequencing was done on a sample of PBMCs. These receptors were taken from a man between 18 and 29 years old in good health and CMV-seropositive.

The rearrangement uses TRBV6-1 and TRBJ2-2; D may be TRBD1 (5 bases). CDR1 and CDR2 (germline): MNHNS, SASEGT. Trimming stripped 7 bases from V and 3 bases from J, with 12 bases between. CDR3 length: 14 amino acids. The CDR3 is CASIRVLYTGELFF. The DNA for the CDR3 is TGTGCCAGCATCAGGGTCCTGTACACCGGGGAGCTGTTTTTT.

The genes are TRBV9 and TRBJ2-5, with 7 nucleotides matching TRBD1. Germline lookup yields CDR1 SGDLS and CDR2 YYNGEE. Losses at the gene ends were 3 bases for V and 2 bases for J; bases not matched to a gene: 7. This CDR3 has 15 residues. In nucleotides, the CDR3 is TGTGCCAGCAGCGCGAGCCCGGGACAGCAAGAGACCCAGTACTTC. Translating it yields CASSASPGQQETQYF.

The chain combines TRBV19 with TRBJ1-5; TRBD1 is a possible D gene (5 bases). Deletions cut 6 bases from V and 5 bases from J, with 8 bases between. The germline V gene encodes CDR1 LNHDA and CDR2 SQIVND (reference sequence). This CDR3 region has 12 residues. In DNA, the CDR3 is TGTGCCAGTAGGGACAATTATCAGCCCCAGCATTTT. Amino acid sequence: CASRDNYQPQHF.

The chain carries TRBV19 and TRBJ1-5; D remains unclear. The CDR3 is 16 residues long. CDR1 is LNHDA, CDR2 SQIVND, per germline (reference sequence). V lost 5 bases to trimming and J lost 2 bases, with 16 bases between them. CDR3: CASSSSDWLGNQPQHF. In DNA form, the CDR3 reads TGTGCCAGTAGTTCGTCGGACTGGCTGGGCAATCAGCCCCAGCATTTT.

The table lists this clone with a count of one. V is TRBV5-1 and J is TRBJ2-5; D remains ambiguous. The CDR3 is 11 residues long. Germline CDR1 is SGHRS and CDR2 is YFSETQ. The V and J ends lost 3 bases and 4 bases respectively, with 4 bases between them. The CDR3 protein is CASSSVETQYF. DNA for the CDR3: TGCGCCAGCAGCTCCGTAGAGACCCAGTACTTC.

The CDR3 spells CATSRTMTGINSPLHF. DNA of the CDR3: TGTGCCACCAGCAGAACAATGACAGGAATAAATTCACCCCTCCACTTT. This chain connects TRBV15 to TRBJ1-6, with D perhaps matching TRBD1 (6 bases). This CDR3 has 16 residues. CDR1 and CDR2 from the germline V gene are LNHNV and YYDKDF (reference sequence). The ends were cut back, 2 bases at V and 7 bases at J, with 15 bases in the middle.

The J gene is TRBJ2-7, the V gene TRBV19, with 10 bases identical to TRBD1. Trimming removed 7 bases from V and 0 bases from J; junction bases left unmatched: 9. The CDR3 sequence is 16 residues long. Germline values: CDR1 LNHDA, CDR2 SQIVND (reference sequence). This CDR3 reads CASMGDRGRNSYEQYF. DNA for the CDR3: TGTGCCAGTATGGGGGACAGGGGCCGTAACTCCTACGAGCAGTACTTC.

V and J are TRBV5-1 and TRBJ1-6, with 7 bases that match TRBD1. CDR3 size: 13 residues. The J segment lost 9 bases and the V segment lost 2 bases, leaving 2 bases of the junction unmatched. Germline V lookup: CDR1 SGHRS, CDR2 YFSETQ. The DNA for the CDR3 is TGCGCCAGCAGCTTAACAGGGGCTTCACCCCTCCACTTT. Translating it yields CASSLTGASPLHF.

The chain combines TRBV11-3 with TRBJ2-7; D might be TRBD1 (6 bases). This CDR3 has 13 residues. The V end was cut by 5 bases, the J end by 3 bases, with 11 bases between. Germline CDR1 and CDR2: SGHNT and YENEEA. DNA for the CDR3: TGTGCCAGCAGCCGTACAGGGAGCTACGAGCAGTACTTC. Residues: CASSRTGSYEQYF.

The V and J genes are TRBV6-5 and TRBJ2-3; 7 nucleotides line up with TRBD1. CDR1 and CDR2 (germline): MNHEY, SVGAGI. V was pared by 6 bases and J by 4 bases, with 10 bases of the junction left unmatched. CDR3 size: 15 residues. The chain's CDR3 is CASSRDSAQPDTQYF. Here the CDR3 DNA reads TGTGCCAGCAGCCGGGACAGCGCCCAGCCAGATACGCAGTATTTT.

The chain uses TRBV19 and TRBJ1-5, with D unresolved. CDR1 is LNHDA and CDR2 is SQIVND in the germline V gene (reference sequence). Trimming cost V 6 bases and J 0 bases, with 9 bases left between them. The CDR3 is 14 amino acids. In nucleotides, the CDR3 is TGTGCCAGTAGCCCCACAGTTAGCAATCAGCCCCAGCATTTT. It encodes CASSPTVSNQPQHF.

Remarks on this clone: Germline and junction disagree at one end, which may indicate a read error. The V call is TRBV19, the J call TRBJ2-6, with D possibly matching TRBD2 (7 bases). Per germline, CDR1 LNHDA and CDR2 SQIVND (reference sequence). There are 15 residues in the CDR3. DNA of the CDR3: TGTGCCGCAGAGAGGGGGGGGTCTGGGGCCAACGGCCTGACTTTC. Its protein is CAAERGGSGANGLTF. The variable domain in full, completed from reference TRBV19 and TRBJ2-6, reads DGGITQSPKYLFRKEGQNVTLSCEQNLNHDAMYWYRQDPGQGLRLIYYSQIVNDFQKGDIAEGYSVSREKKESFPLTVTSAQKNPTAFYLCAAERGGSGANGLTFGAGSRLTVL.

This clone is a singleton in its sample. CDR3 amino acids: CASSFTSGGAGGELFF. CDR3 DNA sequence: TGTGCCAGCAGTTTTACCAGCGGGGGGGCCGGAGGGGAGCTGTTTTTT. The rearrangement uses TRBV7-9 and TRBJ2-2; 10 positions agree with TRBD2. The CDR3 consists of 16 residues. The V and J ends lost 6 bases and 8 bases, in that order; junction bases with no gene match: 12. Germline lookup yields CDR1 SEHNR and CDR2 FQNEAQ (reference sequence).

The chain uses TRBV11-2 and TRBJ1-6; TRBD1 matches at 8 bases. From germline, CDR1 is SGHAT and CDR2 FQNNGV. Losses at the gene ends were 2 bases for V and 6 bases for J; bases not matched to a gene: 6. The length of the CDR3 is 16 residues. CDR3 sequence: CASSLFARGLNSPLHF. In DNA, the CDR3 is TGTGCCAGCAGCTTATTCGCCAGGGGGCTTAATTCACCCCTCCACTTT.

The CDR3 nucleotides are TGTGCCAGCAGCTTACGGGACTCTTACGAGCAGTACTTC. Its translation is CASSLRDSYEQYF. The chain links TRBV7-6 to TRBJ2-7; D possibly corresponds to TRBD2 (6 bases). Germline-derived CDR1 and CDR2 are SGHVS and FNYEAQ. V lost 2 bases and J lost 4, with 9 bases in between. CDR3 size: 13 residues.

The V gene is TRBV27, the J gene TRBJ1-1, with TRBD1 matching 9 bases. CDR3 length: 16 residues. After removal of 4 bases from V and 3 bases from J, the junction contained 9 bases not matched to a gene. Germline CDR1 reads MNHEY; CDR2 reads SMNVEV (reference sequence). CDR3 sequence (DNA): TGTGCCAGCAGTTCAAATTCCGGGACAGGGTACACTGAAGCTTTCTTT. It translates to CASSSNSGTGYTEAFF.

V usage is TRBV27 and J usage is TRBJ2-1, with D possibly being TRBD1 (6 bases). The germline V and J ends were trimmed by 5 bases and 0 bases, with 11 bases remaining between them. The germline V gene has CDR1 MNHEY and CDR2 SMNVEV (reference sequence). The CDR3 spans 15 residues. The CDR3 loop is CASSVTGSSYNEQFF. DNA for the CDR3: TGTGCCAGCAGTGTGACAGGTAGCTCCTACAATGAGCAGTTCTTC.

The chain carries TRBV20-1 and TRBJ2-1, with 8 bases lining up with TRBD2. This CDR3 spans 11 amino acids. Germline V CDR1 and CDR2: DFQATT, SNEGSKA (reference sequence). CDR3 sequence: CSAGGGVEQFF. The CDR3 bases are TGCAGCGCGGGGGGAGGAGTTGAGCAGTTCTTC.

V is TRBV27 and J is TRBJ2-7; TRBD1 is a possible D gene (6 bases). The CDR3 sequence is 14 residues long. The V gene lost 6 bases and the J gene lost 2 bases, with 14 bases spanning the gap. From germline, CDR1 is MNHEY and CDR2 SMNVEV (reference sequence). The CDR3 nucleotides read TGTGCCAGCAGACCCCGACAGGCCACCTACGAGCAGTACTTC. As protein: CASRPRQATYEQYF.

The gene calls are TRBV19 and TRBJ2-7; TRBD1 is a possible D gene (6 bases). V was trimmed by 8 bases and J by 3 bases, leaving 11 bases between them. Germline V gene lookup returns CDR1 LNHDA and CDR2 SQIVND (reference sequence). The CDR3 contains 12 residues. The CDR3 DNA sequence: TGTGCCAGTGGGGACACCTTCTACGAGCAGTACTTC. This gives the protein CASGDTFYEQYF.

The chain has TRBV19 and TRBJ2-7; tentatively, D is TRBD2 (6 bases). The V gene lost 6 bases and the J gene lost 3 bases, with 12 bases spanning the gap. Germline V gene sequence: CDR1 LNHDA, CDR2 SQIVND (reference sequence). The CDR3 covers 13 residues. The CDR3 DNA follows: TGTGCCAGTAGCGGGACTTACTACTACGAGCAGTACTTC. Its translation is CASSGTYYYEQYF.

The chain has TRBV7-2 and TRBJ2-3; a weak D match, TRBD1 (6 bases). This CDR3 comprises 14 residues. Germline V lookup: CDR1 SGHTA, CDR2 FQGNSA. V lost 4 bases to trimming and J lost 7 bases, with 15 bases between them. The DNA of the CDR3 is TGTGCCAGCAGCTCCTCGGGACATGGCTATACGCAGTATTTT. The encoded protein is CASSSSGHGYTQYF.

This clone was seen a handful of times. The chain is built from TRBV19 and TRBJ1-5; 10 bases fit TRBD1. CDR3 size: 14 residues. In germline, CDR1 is LNHDA, CDR2 SQIVND (reference sequence). V dropped 5 bases and J dropped 4; count of bases not matched to a gene: 2. CDR3 sequence reads: CASSSDRGNQPQHF. DNA of the CDR3: TGTGCCAGTAGTTCGGACAGGGGGAATCAGCCCCAGCATTTT.

CDR3 sequence (DNA): TGTGCCAGCAGTGGGGGACAGGCTAATTCACCCCTCCACTTT. This translates into CASSGGQANSPLHF. The chain joins TRBV5-6 to TRBJ1-6; 8 nucleotides agree with TRBD1. The germline CDR1 and CDR2 sequences are SGHDT and YYEEEE. This CDR3 is built from 14 residues. V was clipped by 5 bases and J by 6 bases; unmatched bases: 4.

The genes are TRBV19 and TRBJ1-1; a weak D match, TRBD1 (6 bases). V lost 4 bases and J lost 3, with 12 bases in between. From germline, CDR1 is LNHDA and CDR2 SQIVND (reference sequence). This CDR3 is built from 14 residues. In DNA, the CDR3 is TGTGCCAGTAGTAACACAGGGAGGGACACTGAAGCTTTCTTT. It codes for CASSNTGRDTEAFF.

The gene calls are TRBV4-3 and TRBJ2-7; TRBD2 agrees at 14 bases. V shed 0 bases, J shed 9 bases, and the junction held 4 bases outside the gene matches. Germline CDR1 LGHNA, CDR2 YSLEER. The CDR3 loop spans 15 amino acids. The CDR3: CASSQDGLAGGGQYF. In nucleotides, the CDR3 is TGCGCCAGCAGCCAAGACGGACTAGCGGGGGGTGGGCAGTACTTC.